A few counts support the clone carrying this T cell receptor beta chain. Its antigen is unidentified. This specimen comes from a study of T-cell reconstitution after alpha-beta-depleted transplantation in children. V trimming: 6 bases; J trimming: 6 bases; junction bases outside the gene matches: 6. The length of the CDR3 is 13 residues. Preparing the TCRbeta library involved the use of unique molecular identifiers. Each CDR3 protein is one row after TCRdb ran MiXCR on the PCR reads. This sample yields around 50,000 distinct CDR3 sequences, of which 50% to 55% are seen a single time; 30% to 40% belongs to the top ten. Overall study findings and caveats: The study reportedly traced alpha-beta T cells about two months after transplant to several hundred expanded graft clones. Some patients' high day-60 TCRbeta diversity was attributed to recipient cells surviving conditioning. T-cell counts and diversity at one year following transplant were attributed mainly to newly produced T cells.

This receptor was taken from a boy younger than two with SCID, due to receive a stem cell transplant. The V call is TRBV12-3 or TRBV12-4, the J call TRBJ1-2; TRBD1 aligns across 8 bases. The starting material was peripheral blood, obtained before TCRalphabeta/CD19-depleted stem cell transplant. The CDR3 bases are TGTGCCAGCAGCCCGACAGGGGTCCATGGCTACACCTTC. It encodes CASSPTGVHGYTF.